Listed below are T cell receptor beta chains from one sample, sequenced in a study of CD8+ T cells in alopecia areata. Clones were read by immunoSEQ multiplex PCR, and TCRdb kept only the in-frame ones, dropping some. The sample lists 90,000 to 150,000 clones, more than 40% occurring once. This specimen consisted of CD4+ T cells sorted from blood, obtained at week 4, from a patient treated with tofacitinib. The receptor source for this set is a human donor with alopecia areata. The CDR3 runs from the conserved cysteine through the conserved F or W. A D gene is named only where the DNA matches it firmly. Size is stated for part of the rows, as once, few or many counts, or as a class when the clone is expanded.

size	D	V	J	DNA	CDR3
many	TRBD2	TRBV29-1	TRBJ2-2	TGCAGCGTTAGGACTAGCGGGAGGGCAAACACCGGGGAGCTGTTTTTT	CSVRTSGRANTGELFF
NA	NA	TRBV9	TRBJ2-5	TGTGCCAGCAGCGTAGCTTACGGAGAGACCCAGTACTTC	CASSVAYGETQYF
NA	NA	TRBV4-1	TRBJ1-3	TGCGCCAGCAGCCAAGATGAGTGGGTAATTGGAAACACCATATATTTT	CASSQDEWVIGNTIYF
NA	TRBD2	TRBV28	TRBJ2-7	TGTGCCAGCAGTTCGGCTAGCGGGGGAACCTACGAGCAGTACTTC	CASSSASGGTYEQYF
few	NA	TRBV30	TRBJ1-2	TGTGCCTGGAGTCTAAACGGCGCAGCTAACTATGGCTACACCTTC	CAWSLNGAANYGYTF
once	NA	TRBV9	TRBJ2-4	TGTGCCAGCAGCTCCGCGGTAGGTTCCGGAAACATTCAGTACTTC	CASSSAVGSGNIQYF
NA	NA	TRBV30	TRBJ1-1	TGTGCCTGGAGGGGGGAAATCACTGAAGCTTTCTTT	CAWRGEITEAFF
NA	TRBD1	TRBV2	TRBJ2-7	TGTGCCAGCAGCCGGGGACAGGGCCCGAGCTCCTACGAGCAGTACTTC	CASSRGQGPSSYEQYF
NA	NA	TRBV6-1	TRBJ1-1	TGTGCCAGCGTCGTGTGGGCTGAAGCTTTCTTT	CASVVWAEAFF
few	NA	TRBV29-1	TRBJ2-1	TGCAGCGTCGTCAAGGGGCTCCCCTACAATGAGCAGTTCTTC	CSVVKGLPYNEQFF
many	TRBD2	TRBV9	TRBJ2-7	TGTGCCAGCAGCGTAGGGTTGGGGACTAGCGGGGGAGCGACGCGGGAGCAGTACTTC	CASSVGLGTSGGATREQYF
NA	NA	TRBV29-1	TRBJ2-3	TGCAGCATTTGGGTCAAGGAGTCTCGCACAGATACGCAGTATTTT	CSIWVKESRTDTQYF
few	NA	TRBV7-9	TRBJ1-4	TGTGCCAGCAGCTTGAGACAGTCGGGGGCTAATGAAAAACTGTTTTTT	CASSLRQSGANEKLFF
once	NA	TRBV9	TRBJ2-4	TGTGCCAGCAGCGTAGATCACAGGAAAAACATTCAGTACTTC	CASSVDHRKNIQYF
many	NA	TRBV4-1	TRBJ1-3	TGCGCCAGCAGCCAAGTTATAGGAAACACCATATATTTT	CASSQVIGNTIYF
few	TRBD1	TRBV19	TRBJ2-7	TGTGCCAGTAGTTACCGGGACAGAGGCTACGAGCAGTACTTC	CASSYRDRGYEQYF
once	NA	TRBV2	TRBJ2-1	TGTGCCAGCACAGCTTACAATGAGCAGTTCTTC	CASTAYNEQFF
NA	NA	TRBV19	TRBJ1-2	TGTGCCAACACTGGGCAGTTCTATGGCTACACCTTC	CANTGQFYGYTF
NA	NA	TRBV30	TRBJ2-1	TGTGCCCGCAGCGGGGGCAGGGGGAATGAGCAGTTCTTC	CARSGGRGNEQFF
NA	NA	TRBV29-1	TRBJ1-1	TGCAGCGTTGAAAGCTTGGTAGGTACTGAAGCTTTCTTT	CSVESLVGTEAFF
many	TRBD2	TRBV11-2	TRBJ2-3	TGTGCCAGCAGCTTACCGGGACTAGCAGCAGATACGCAGTATTTT	CASSLPGLAADTQYF
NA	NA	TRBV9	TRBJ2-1	TGTGCCAGCAGCGTAGGGAGGGCTAGCGCCAATGAGCAGTTCTTC	CASSVGRASANEQFF
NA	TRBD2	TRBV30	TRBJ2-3	TGTGCCCTATCTAGCGGGGGGGCAGATACGCAGTATTTT	CALSSGGADTQYF
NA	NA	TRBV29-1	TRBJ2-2	TGCAGCGTTGGAGCGGGCACCCACACCGGGGAGCTGTTTTTT	CSVGAGTHTGELFF
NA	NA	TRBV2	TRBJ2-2	TGTGCCAGCAGGAGATACACCGGGGAGCTGTTTTTT	CASRRYTGELFF
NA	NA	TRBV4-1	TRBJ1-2	TGCGCCAGCAGCCAAGATAACGGGGTAAAGAACTATGGCTACACCTTC	CASSQDNGVKNYGYTF
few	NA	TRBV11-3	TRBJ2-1	TGTGCCAGCAGGACCCGACGGAACAATGAGCAGTTCTTC	CASRTRRNNEQFF
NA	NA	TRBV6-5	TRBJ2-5	TGTGCCAGCGCCTTAGCGTCCCAAGAGACCCAGTACTTC	CASALASQETQYF
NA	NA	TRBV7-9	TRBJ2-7	TGTGCCAGCAGCTTACTAGACTGGACTCGGACGGGCGAGCAGTACTTC	CASSLLDWTRTGEQYF
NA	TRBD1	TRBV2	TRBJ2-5	TGTGCCAGCGGGGACAGGGGCCAAGAGACCCAGTACTTC	CASGDRGQETQYF
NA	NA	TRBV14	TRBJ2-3	TGTGCCAGCAGCCCCTTTTTGGGCACAGATACGCAGTATTTT	CASSPFLGTDTQYF
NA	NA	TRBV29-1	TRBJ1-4	TGCAGCGTTGTGGTCAGGGCGGGTGAAAAACTGTTTTTT	CSVVVRAGEKLFF
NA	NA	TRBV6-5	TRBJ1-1	TGTGCCAGCAGTTACTCACCCGCCACTGAAGCTTTCTTT	CASSYSPATEAFF
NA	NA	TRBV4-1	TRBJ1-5	TGCGCCAGCAGCCAGGGTGACGGATACAATCAGCCCCAGCATTTT	CASSQGDGYNQPQHF
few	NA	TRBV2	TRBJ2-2	TGTGCCAGCAGTAAAGGGGAGCTGTTTTTT	CASSKGELFF
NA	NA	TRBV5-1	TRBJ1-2	TGTGCCAGCAGAAAGGATCTTGGCTACACCTTC	CASRKDLGYTF
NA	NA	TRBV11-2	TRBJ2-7	TGTGCCAGCAGCTTAGGACTTGCTAACGAGCAGTACTTC	CASSLGLANEQYF
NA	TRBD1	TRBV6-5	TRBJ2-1	TGTGCCAGCATCAGGGACAGGATCGATGAGCAGTTCTTC	CASIRDRIDEQFF
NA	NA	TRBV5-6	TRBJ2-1	TGTGCCAGCAGCTTGATTGGCGGGGCCGACAATGAGCAGTTCTTC	CASSLIGGADNEQFF
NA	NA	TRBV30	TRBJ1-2	TGTGCCTGGAGTGTCAAACAGGAGACCTATGGCTACACCTTC	CAWSVKQETYGYTF
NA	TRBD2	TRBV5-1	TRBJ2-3	TGCGCCAGCAGCTCTGGACTAGCGGGCCCTAGCACAGATACGCAGTATTTT	CASSSGLAGPSTDTQYF
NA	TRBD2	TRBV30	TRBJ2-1	TGTGCCTGGAGTCCCGGACTAGCGGGTAATGAGCAGTTCTTC	CAWSPGLAGNEQFF
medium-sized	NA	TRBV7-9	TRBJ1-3	TGTGCCAGCAGCTTGGGGGAGTCGATCGGAAACACCATATATTTT	CASSLGESIGNTIYF
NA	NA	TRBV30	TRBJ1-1	TGTGCCTGGAAAAGGGGGACGAACACTGAAGCTTTCTTT	CAWKRGTNTEAFF
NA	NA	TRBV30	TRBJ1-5	TGTGCCTGGAGTGTACGAAGTGGACGGAGGACAAGCAATCAGCCCCAGCATTTT	CAWSVRSGRRTSNQPQHF
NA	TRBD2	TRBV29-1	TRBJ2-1	TGCAGCGTTCGGAAACTAGCGGGGTACAATGAGCAGTTCTTC	CSVRKLAGYNEQFF
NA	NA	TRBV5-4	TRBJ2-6	TGTGCCAGCAGCTTGCCGCCCTCTGGGGCCAACGTCCTGACTTTC	CASSLPPSGANVLTF
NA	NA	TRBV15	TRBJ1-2	TGTGCCACCTCTGACCTCTATGGCTACACCTTC	CATSDLYGYTF
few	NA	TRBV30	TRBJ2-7	TGTGCCTGGAGGCCGTCGGACGGCTACGAGCAGTACTTC	CAWRPSDGYEQYF
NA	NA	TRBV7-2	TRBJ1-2	TGTGCCAGCAGCTTAGCCGGGGGTCGATCTAACTATGGCTACACCTTC	CASSLAGGRSNYGYTF
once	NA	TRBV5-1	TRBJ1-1	TGCGCCAGCAGGTCTCTGAGAGATCGGGCTTTCTTT	CASRSLRDRAFF
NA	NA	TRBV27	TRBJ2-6	TGTGCCAGCAGTTCTCAGGGGAGTGGGGCCAACGTCCTGACTTTC	CASSSQGSGANVLTF
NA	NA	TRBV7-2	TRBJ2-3	TGTGCCAGCAGCTTTGGCATCAAGGGAGGCGTCGACACAGATACGCAGTATTTT	CASSFGIKGGVDTDTQYF
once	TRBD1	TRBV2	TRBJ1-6	TGTGCCAGGGGGACAGAGAGCTCCTATAATTCACCCCTCCACTTT	CARGTESSYNSPLHF
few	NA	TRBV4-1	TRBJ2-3	TGCGCCAGCAGCCACGAAACAGGGGATACGCAGTATTTT	CASSHETGDTQYF